This TCR beta chain appears in the sequencing data of a study of T cells in Graves' hyperthyroidism and ophthalmopathy (dated by TCRdb to about 2019). A note on the overall study: Peripheral blood was collected at initial diagnosis, before any treatment. The approximately 100 discovery patients were randomly divided into training and test sets at a 7:3 ratio. To identify distinguishing TCR V-J signatures, a discovery cohort of about 95 patients was used, comprising under 45 with Graves' ophthalmopathy and some 60 with stable Graves' hyperthyroidism. According to the paper, TCR Vbeta CDR3 sequencing was carried out on roughly 130 peripheral blood samples, which came from fewer than 50 ophthalmopathy, around 75 hyperthyroidism and roughly 17 progressor patients. Following sampling, methimazole starting at 30 mg daily was given to hyperthyroidism patients, and high-dose intravenous methylprednisolone was given to ophthalmopathy patients. The study also compared thyroid tissue and blood T-cell repertoires from roughly 6 Graves' hyperthyroidism patients. Whether ophthalmopathy could be predicted prospectively was tested in an independent validation cohort made up of roughly 19 hyperthyroidism patients plus 17 patients who later progressed to ophthalmopathy.

Points the paper makes about the study in general: Most expanded thyroid clonotypes (frequency above 0.001) were also found in blood, which suggests that blood repertoires may mirror thyroid immune responses. In validation, the model predicted progression to ophthalmopathy a median of roughly 6.2 months before onset, with approximately 71% sensitivity and more than 72% specificity. Sample size was not statistically predetermined, and investigators were not blinded to group allocation. A model built on a 13 V-J signature distinguished ophthalmopathy from stable hyperthyroidism, reaching around 88% sensitivity and around 81% specificity in cross-validation and 80%/75% in testing.

The trim is 0 bases for V and 5 bases for J, with a gap of 14 bases between the germline ends. CDR1 and CDR2 (WSHSY, SAAADI) derive from the germline V gene. From the cysteine through the phenylalanine, the CDR3 covers 15 amino acids. Only the CDR3 DNA is retained, 45 bases long and in frame from the first base. The TCR beta CDR3 regions were amplified from RNA transcripts. The first round of RT-PCR for the TCR CDR3 was performed with the HTBI primer set and the Qiagen OneStep RT-PCR kit. Libraries were constructed in a second round of multiplex PCR, after which size selection and purification were performed. Sequencing of the libraries was done on an Illumina HiSeq2000 using paired-end 100 bp reads. The study's processing was this. Raw data were processed with SOAPnuke, discarding reads with adapters, uncalled bases, mean Phred below 15, or no exact constant-primer or identifier match. COPE v1.2.5 was used to merge high-quality paired reads, and clonotypes were defined as unique nucleotide sequences. MiTCR v1.1 was used to align clonotypes to the IMGT TRBV, TRBD and TRBJ reference segments. Analysis was restricted to V-J combinations with a frequency above 0.0001, which covered roughly 99% of repertoires. A TCS score was defined as the ratio of F50 (clonal expansion) to E x V (chaos), with BLOSUM62-based TCRdist applied between CDR3 peptides within each V-J. Welch's t-statistics and random forest reduced fewer than 600 V-J features to 10 to 15, which were used in a naive Bayes classifier (R e1071). The Morisita-Horn index was used to measure how similar the thyroid and blood repertoires were. The public sequencing data were trimmed at Q25 with fastp and processed into clonotypes with MiXCR by TCRdb, which kept only in-frame beta chains. Each CDR3 protein gets just one entry, which takes the most common genes and DNA from the rows behind it. Here the V and J calls rest on TCRdb's processing, not on the authors' analysis. This sample is represented by fewer than 30,000 distinct CDR3 sequences; 49% of them were singletons. The ten largest account for around 23% of the sample.

This clonotype is medium-sized (0.01 to 0.1%) in terms of sample share. Its cognate antigen has yet to be identified. There are no base qualities to consult, and no much larger clone falls within one base. Hyperthyroidism patients were newly diagnosed, had a disease duration of under 2 months, and were aged 18 to 65 years. Any patient with an uncontrolled infection, another autoimmune disease, pregnancy or lactation was excluded. Diagnoses were based on clinical symptoms, serum thyroxine and TRAb, thyroid ultrasound and orbital computed tomography. For progressor patients, blood was drawn at the first diagnosis of hyperthyroidism, before any ophthalmopathy symptoms had appeared. PBMCs were separated from 8 to 10 ml of fresh peripheral blood using Ficoll-Paque density gradient centrifugation. Progressor patients were defined as those initially diagnosed with Graves' hyperthyroidism in whom ophthalmopathy developed during follow-up. Trizol reagent was used to extract total RNA, and RNA quality was then checked on an Agilent 2100 Bioanalyzer.

This receptor chain uses TRBV10-2 and TRBJ2-7, with a tentative D gene TRBD1 over 6 matching bases. Sequenced material: blood. This sequence originates from a woman in her thirties or forties with Graves' hyperthyroidism that later progressed to Graves' ophthalmopathy. The sequence in DNA is TGCGCCAGCAGTGAGTCCGGGCAGGGGCACCACGAGCAGTACTTC. Protein translation: CASSESGQGHHEQYF.